The 12 T cell receptor beta chains listed next were all sequenced from one sample in a study of Ad26.COV2.S vaccination and SARS-CoV-2 variants. Regarding treatment: around 19 received Ad26.COV2.S at low or high dose, single or two shots; roughly five received placebo; per-sample allocation not given. Sampling happened 63 days after the first vaccine or placebo injection. The table came from immunoSEQ multiplex PCR; TCRdb's copy has only in-frame clones and leaves some out. The sample shows about 350,000 clones, around 90% of them seen only once. The source was peripheral blood, collected in a trial of Ad26.COV2.S vaccine versus placebo. All receptors derive from a person between 18 and 65 years old who received the Ad26.COV2.S COVID-19 vaccine or a placebo.

The chain uses TRBV3-1 (or the pseudogene TRBV3-2) and TRBJ1-2; TRBD1 aligns across 7 bases. The CDR3 covers 14 residues. V was pared by 0 bases and J by 7 bases, with 5 bases of the junction left unmatched. The germline CDR1 and CDR2 sequences are LGHDT and YNNKEL (reference sequence). CDR3 sequence: CASSQDDRAGGYTF. For the CDR3, the DNA is TGTGCCAGCAGCCAAGACGACAGGGCGGGTGGCTACACCTTC.

The rearrangement links TRBV11-1 to TRBJ2-3; maybe TRBD1 (7 bases). V was cut by 5 bases and J by 2 bases, with 14 bases left in between. CDR3 length: 15 amino acids. Per the germline V gene, CDR1 is SGHAT and CDR2 is FQDESV (reference sequence). The CDR3 protein is CASSPNRGLTDTQYF. For the CDR3, the DNA is TGTGCCAGCAGCCCGAACAGGGGACTCACAGATACGCAGTATTTT. Drawing the rest from reference TRBV11-1 and TRBJ2-3, the complete variable domain is EAEVAQSPRYKITEKSQAVAFWCDPISGHATLYWYRQILGQGPELLVQFQDESVVDDSQLPKDRFSAERLKGVDSTLKIQPAELGDSAMYLCASSPNRGLTDTQYFGPGTRLTVL.

Only a few counts were recorded for this clone. V is TRBV20-1 and J is TRBJ2-3; 9 bases are shared with TRBD2. The germline V gene encodes CDR1 DFQATT and CDR2 SNEGSKA (reference sequence). After removal of 3 bases from V and 3 bases from J, the junction contained 10 bases not matched to a gene. The CDR3 length is 16 residues. DNA for the CDR3: TGCAGTGCTAGTGGTAATAGGCTAGCGGGGACAGATACGCAGTATTTT. This sequence encodes CSASGNRLAGTDTQYF.

This chain connects TRBV9 to TRBJ1-2; D call uncertain. CDR1 is SGDLS, CDR2 YYNGEE, per germline. Between the trimmed V and J ends, which lost 4 bases and 5 bases, there was a span of 9 bases. This CDR3 is 12 amino acids long. In DNA form, the CDR3 reads TGTGCCAGCAGCCCCTTGAAATATGGCTACACCTTC. Encoded protein: CASSPLKYGYTF.

This clone has just one count. The rearrangement uses TRBV4-1 and TRBJ1-3; perhaps TRBD1 as D (5 bases). The CDR3 has 17 residues. V lost 0 bases and J lost 0, with 12 bases in between. Germline CDR1 reads MGHRA; CDR2 reads YSYEKL. The CDR3 here is CASSQEFRAPSGNTIYF. CDR3 DNA: TGCGCCAGCAGCCAAGAATTCAGGGCCCCCTCTGGAAACACCATATATTTT.

V is TRBV28 and J is TRBJ1-4; D remains unclear. This CDR3 region has 11 residues. The V end was cut by 6 bases, the J end by 5 bases, with 4 bases between. Looked up from germline, CDR1 is MDHEN and CDR2 is SYDVKM. The CDR3 DNA sequence: TGTGCCAGCAGACAGAATGAAAAACTGTTTTTT. It yields the protein CASRQNEKLFF.

This chain joins TRBV28 and TRBJ2-1; 10 bases map to TRBD2. This CDR3 contains 17 residues. J was trimmed by 9 bases and V by 6 bases; bases with no gene match: 17. The germline V gene has CDR1 MDHEN and CDR2 SYDVKM. Written as DNA, the CDR3 is TGTGCCAGCAGCCTCGTTCCCCGACTAGCGGGTACCGTTGAGCAGTTCTTC. This codes for CASSLVPRLAGTVEQFF.

This chain uses TRBV7-9 with TRBJ2-2; a possible D gene is TRBD2 (6 bases). Trimming removed 1 base at V and 4 bases at J, with 13 bases between. Germline V lookup: CDR1 SEHNR, CDR2 FQNEAQ (reference sequence). The CDR3 loop spans 16 amino acids. CDR3 sequence: CASSLDQGLTTGELFF. The CDR3 DNA reads TGTGCCAGCAGCTTAGATCAGGGACTGACCACCGGGGAGCTGTTTTTT.

This clone was observed a single time. The chain couples TRBV7-3 to TRBJ2-1; D is perhaps TRBD2 (6 bases). This CDR3 contains 16 residues. Trimming removed 5 bases from V and 2 bases from J, with 16 bases in between. Germline CDR1 is SGHTA and CDR2 is FQGTGA. CDR3 loop: CASSPLLSGAYNEQFF. The CDR3 DNA is TGTGCCAGCAGCCCCCTCCTTAGCGGTGCCTACAATGAGCAGTTCTTC.

The CDR3 reads CASSPRQGANTGELFF. The CDR3 DNA reads as TGTGCCAGCAGCCCACGACAGGGGGCGAACACCGGGGAGCTGTTTTTT. The chain employs TRBV7-9 and TRBJ2-2; 9 positions match TRBD1. Germline V gene lookup returns CDR1 SEHNR and CDR2 FQNEAQ (reference sequence). This CDR3 is built from 16 residues. V dropped 5 bases and J dropped 0; count of bases not matched to a gene: 4.

V usage is TRBV29-1 and J usage is TRBJ1-1, with D perhaps TRBD1 (5 bases). Trimming took 6 bases from V and 1 from J, leaving 15 bases between them. Germline V gene data show CDR1 as SQVTM and CDR2 as ANQGSEA. The CDR3 runs 14 residues. The CDR3 sequence: CSVAGTEKNTEAFF. The CDR3 DNA reads TGCAGCGTGGCCGGGACCGAGAAGAACACTGAAGCTTTCTTT. The complete variable domain, with remaining parts taken from reference TRBV29-1 and TRBJ1-1, reads SAVISQKPSRDICQRGTSLTIQCQVDSQVTMMFWYRQQPGQSLTLIATANQGSEATYESGFVIDKFPISRPNLTFSTLTVSNMSPEDSSIYLCSVAGTEKNTEAFFGQGTRLTVV.

The chain combines TRBV28 with TRBJ2-7, with TRBD2 matching 11 bases. J lost 5 bases, V lost 5 bases, and 5 bases had no gene match. The germline CDR1 and CDR2 sequences are MDHEN and SYDVKM. This CDR3 has 14 amino acids. CDR3 bases: TGTGCCAGCAGTATAGCGGGAGGGCTGGACGAGCAGTACTTC. It codes for CASSIAGGLDEQYF. Full variable domain (remainder filled in from reference TRBV28 and TRBJ2-7): DVKVTQSSRYLVKRTGEKVFLECVQDMDHENMFWYRQDPGLGLRLIYFSYDVKMKEKGDIPEGYSVSREKKERFSLILESASTNQTSMYLCASSIAGGLDEQYFGPGTRLTVT.